The clone carrying this T cell receptor beta chain occurred once. Its target is not known. These data originate in a study of cytomegalovirus exposure and HLA in healthy donors. Findings of the study overall: The classifier was said to identify cytomegalovirus status with high specificity and sensitivity.

The assay was immunoSEQ multiplex PCR, and TCRdb's table has in-frame clones only and misses some. The sample gives 110,000 or so clones, approximately 86% of which show up once; 3% is in the top ten. The V and J ends lost 3 bases and 7 bases respectively, with 13 bases between them. Germline V gives CDR1 LNHDA, CDR2 SQIVND (reference sequence). This CDR3 has 14 amino acids. The origin of this receptor is a woman between 18 and 29 years old in good health and CMV-seronegative. The source material was PBMCs. The chain recombines TRBV19 with TRBJ2-1; D unclear. The CDR3 DNA sequence: TGTGCCAGTAGTATGGTCTTAGCCGGGAATGAGCAGTTCTTC. It encodes CASSMVLAGNEQFF. Using reference TRBV19 and TRBJ2-1 for the parts outside the CDR3, the full variable domain is DGGITQSPKYLFRKEGQNVTLSCEQNLNHDAMYWYRQDPGQGLRLIYYSQIVNDFQKGDIAEGYSVSREKKESFPLTVTSAQKNPTAFYLCASSMVLAGNEQFFGPGTRLTVL.